This TCR beta chain was identified in a study of PD-1 blockade in classical Hodgkin lymphoma. Measured with immunoSEQ multiplex PCR; TCRdb has only the in-frame clones, and not every one. The sample lists roughly 45,000 clones, about 65% occurring once. Study-wide results and limits: Significantly greater TCR diversity emerged by C4D1 in CD4+ cells but not CD8+ cells. Although disease activity or prior therapy may be involved, causes of the repertoire differences remain undefined.

After autologous stem cell transplantation all patients relapsed, and prior brentuximab vedotin exposure differed between cohorts. In the case of this clone: Antigen unknown.

The CDR3 contains 16 residues. Trimming removed 0 bases at V and 0 bases at J, with 9 bases between. The germline CDR1 and CDR2 sequences are KGHSH and LQKENI. The chain links TRBV18 to TRBJ2-4; D unclear. The TCR sequence derives from a human donor with classical Hodgkin lymphoma. Here the sequenced sample was peripheral blood mononuclear cells (PBMCs), taken before the second cycle of nivolumab. The DNA for the CDR3 is TGTGCCAGCTCACCACCCCAGGCTAGAGCCAAAAACATTCAGTACTTC. Its protein product is CASSPPQARAKNIQYF.